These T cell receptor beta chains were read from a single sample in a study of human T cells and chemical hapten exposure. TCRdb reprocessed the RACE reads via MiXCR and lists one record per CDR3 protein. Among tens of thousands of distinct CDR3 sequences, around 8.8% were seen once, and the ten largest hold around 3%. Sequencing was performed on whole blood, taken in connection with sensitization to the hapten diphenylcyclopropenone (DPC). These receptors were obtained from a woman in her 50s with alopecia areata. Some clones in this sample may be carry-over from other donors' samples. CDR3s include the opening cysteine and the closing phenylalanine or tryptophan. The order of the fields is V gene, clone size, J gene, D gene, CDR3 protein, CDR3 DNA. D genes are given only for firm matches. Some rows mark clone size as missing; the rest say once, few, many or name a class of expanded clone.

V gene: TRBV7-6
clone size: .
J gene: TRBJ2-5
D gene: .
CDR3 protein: CASAYRDQETQYF
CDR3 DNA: TGTGCCAGCGCCTACAGGGATCAAGAGACCCAGTACTTC

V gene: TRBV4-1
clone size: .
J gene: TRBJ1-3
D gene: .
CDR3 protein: CASGSPSGNTIYF
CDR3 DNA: TGCGCCAGCGGGAGTCCCTCTGGAAACACCATATATTTT

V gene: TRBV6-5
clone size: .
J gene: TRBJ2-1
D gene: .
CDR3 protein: CAVTGGDEQFF
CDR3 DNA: TGTGCCGTCACGGGTGGGGATGAGCAGTTCTTC

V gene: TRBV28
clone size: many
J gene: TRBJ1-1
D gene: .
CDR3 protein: CASSFVGPEAFF
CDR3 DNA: TGTGCCAGCAGTTTTGTGGGCCCCGAAGCTTTCTTT

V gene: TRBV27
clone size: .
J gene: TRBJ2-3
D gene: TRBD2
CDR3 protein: CASTNMAGVTDTQYF
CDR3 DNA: TGTGCCAGCACCAATATGGCGGGGGTTACAGATACGCAGTATTTT

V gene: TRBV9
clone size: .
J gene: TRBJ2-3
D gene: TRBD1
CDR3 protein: CASNTGGVTDTQYF
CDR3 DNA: TGTGCCAGCAACACAGGGGGCGTCACAGATACGCAGTATTTT

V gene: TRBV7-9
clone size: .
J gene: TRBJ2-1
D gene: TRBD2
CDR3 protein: CASNQLAGTDNEQFF
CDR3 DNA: TGTGCCAGCAACCAATTAGCGGGAACCGACAATGAGCAGTTCTTC

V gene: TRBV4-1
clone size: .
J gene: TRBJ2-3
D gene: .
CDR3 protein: CASGQERGTDTQYF
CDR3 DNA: TGCGCCAGCGGCCAAGAACGGGGCACAGATACGCAGTATTTT

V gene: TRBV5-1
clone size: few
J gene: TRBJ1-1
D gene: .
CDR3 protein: CASSLLDYGTEAFF
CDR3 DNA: TGCGCCAGCAGCTTGTTGGATTATGGCACTGAAGCTTTCTTT

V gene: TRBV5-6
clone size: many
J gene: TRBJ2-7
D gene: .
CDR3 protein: CASSLSTVYEQYF
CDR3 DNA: TGTGCCAGCAGCTTGTCCACAGTCTACGAGCAGTACTTC

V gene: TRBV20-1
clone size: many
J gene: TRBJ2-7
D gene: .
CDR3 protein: CSATFHRNSYEQYF
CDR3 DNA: TGCAGTGCTACGTTCCACAGGAACTCCTACGAGCAGTACTTC

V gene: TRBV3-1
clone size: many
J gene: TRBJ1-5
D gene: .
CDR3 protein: CASSQGHSNQPQHF
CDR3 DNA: TGTGCCAGCAGCCAAGGTCATAGCAATCAGCCCCAGCATTTT

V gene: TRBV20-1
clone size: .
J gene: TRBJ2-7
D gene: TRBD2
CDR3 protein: CSAFPDFLAGPSSYEQYF
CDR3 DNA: TGCAGTGCTTTCCCTGATTTTCTAGCGGGGCCCAGCTCCTACGAGCAGTACTTC

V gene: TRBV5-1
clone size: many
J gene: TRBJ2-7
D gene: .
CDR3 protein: CASSLRAATTKASYEQYF
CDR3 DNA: TGCGCCAGCAGCTTGCGGGCAGCTACCACCAAAGCGTCCTACGAGCAGTACTTC

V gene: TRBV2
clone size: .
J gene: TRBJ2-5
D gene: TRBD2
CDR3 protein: CASSDRLAGETETQYF
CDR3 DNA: TGTGCCAGCAGTGATAGGCTAGCGGGAGAAACAGAGACCCAGTACTTC

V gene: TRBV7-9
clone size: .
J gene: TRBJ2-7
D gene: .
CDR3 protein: CASRRGDEQYF
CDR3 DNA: TGTGCCAGCAGGAGGGGGGACGAGCAGTACTTC

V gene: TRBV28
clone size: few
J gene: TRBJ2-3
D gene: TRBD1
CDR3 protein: CASSGQGRTDTQYF
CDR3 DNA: TGTGCCAGCAGTGGACAGGGAAGGACAGATACGCAGTATTTT

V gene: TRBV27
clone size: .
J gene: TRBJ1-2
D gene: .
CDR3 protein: CASSLYSSANYGYTF
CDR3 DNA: TGTGCCAGCAGTTTATACAGCAGTGCTAACTATGGCTACACCTTC

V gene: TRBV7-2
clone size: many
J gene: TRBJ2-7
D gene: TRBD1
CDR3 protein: CASSLKAVGGSEQYF
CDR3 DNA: TGTGCCAGCAGCTTAAAAGCGGTAGGGGGCAGCGAGCAGTACTTC

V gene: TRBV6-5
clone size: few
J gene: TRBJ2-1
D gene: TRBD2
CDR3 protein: CASSPILLAGGTHEQFF
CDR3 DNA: TGTGCCAGCAGCCCAATATTACTAGCGGGAGGGACCCATGAGCAGTTCTTC

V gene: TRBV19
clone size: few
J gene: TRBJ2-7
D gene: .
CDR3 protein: CASSIRHSPYEQYF
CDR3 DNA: TGTGCCAGTAGTATCAGACATTCCCCCTACGAGCAGTACTTC

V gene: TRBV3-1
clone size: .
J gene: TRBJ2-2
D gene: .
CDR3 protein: CASSQDPANTGELFF
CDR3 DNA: TGTGCCAGCAGCCAAGATCCGGCGAACACCGGGGAGCTGTTTTTT

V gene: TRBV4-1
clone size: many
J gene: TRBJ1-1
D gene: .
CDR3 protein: CASSKGVGAEAFF
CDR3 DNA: TGCGCCAGCAGCAAGGGAGTGGGGGCTGAAGCTTTCTTT

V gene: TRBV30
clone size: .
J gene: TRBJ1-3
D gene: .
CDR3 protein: CAWSADAAGNTIYF
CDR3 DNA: TGTGCCTGGAGTGCGGACGCGGCGGGAAACACCATATATTTT

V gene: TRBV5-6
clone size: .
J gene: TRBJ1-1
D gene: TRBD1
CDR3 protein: CTSRTGPGGTEAFF
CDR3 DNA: TGTACCAGCAGGACAGGGCCAGGAGGGACTGAAGCTTTCTTT

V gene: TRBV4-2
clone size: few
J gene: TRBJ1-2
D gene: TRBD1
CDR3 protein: CASSPVGQTTGYTF
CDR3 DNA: TGTGCCAGCAGCCCCGTGGGACAGACAACGGGCTACACCTTC

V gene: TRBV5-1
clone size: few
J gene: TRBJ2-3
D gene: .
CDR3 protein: CASTTGASTDTQYF
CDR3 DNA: TGCGCCAGCACCACTGGGGCTAGCACAGATACGCAGTATTTT

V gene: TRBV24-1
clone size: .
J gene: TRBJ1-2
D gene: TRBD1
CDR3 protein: CATSKDRGDGYTF
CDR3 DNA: TGTGCCACCAGTAAAGACAGGGGCGATGGCTACACCTTC

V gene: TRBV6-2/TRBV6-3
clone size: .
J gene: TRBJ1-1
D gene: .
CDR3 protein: CASSRNGVGTEAFF
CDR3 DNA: TGTGCCAGCTCGAGGAATGGGGTCGGCACTGAAGCTTTCTTT

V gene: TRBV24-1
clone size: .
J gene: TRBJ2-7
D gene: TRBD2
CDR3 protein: CATGLAGGPEQYF
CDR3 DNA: TGTGCCACCGGACTAGCGGGAGGTCCGGAGCAGTACTTC

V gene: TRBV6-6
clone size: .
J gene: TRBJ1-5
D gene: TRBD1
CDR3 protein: CASRWTGTNQPQHF
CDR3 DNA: TGTGCCAGCAGGTGGACAGGGACCAATCAGCCCCAGCATTTT

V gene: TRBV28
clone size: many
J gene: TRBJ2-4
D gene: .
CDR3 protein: CASSSGGTLAKNIQYF
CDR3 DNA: TGTGCCAGCAGTTCTGGTGGAACTCTAGCCAAAAACATTCAGTACTTC

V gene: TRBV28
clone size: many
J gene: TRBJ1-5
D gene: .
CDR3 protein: CASSPGGSNQPQHF
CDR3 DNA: TGTGCCAGCAGTCCGGGAGGGAGCAATCAGCCCCAGCATTTT

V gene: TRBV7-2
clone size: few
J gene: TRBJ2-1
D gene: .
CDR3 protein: CASSSRGEGFYNEQFF
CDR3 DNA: TGTGCCAGCAGCTCGAGGGGGGAGGGTTTCTACAATGAGCAGTTCTTC